This T cell receptor beta chain derives from a study of blood T cells in healthy people across ages. Study outcomes and limitations: Significant beta diversity loss was already apparent by age approximately 37, declining roughly linearly. When one million T cells were used, diversity estimates were thought to be underestimates.

A sample-barcoded 5' primer and a J-beta primer mix were used in a second PCR of about 7 to 12 cycles. A tag from a template-switch adaptor with 12 random nucleotides marked each cDNA molecule. Each CDR3 protein is one row after TCRdb ran MiXCR on the 5' RACE reads. The sample holds approximately 850,000 distinct CDR3 sequences, around 42% seen once. Points on this clonotype: Its antigen remains unknown.

The ends lost 0 bases at V and 3 bases at J; junction bases unmatched: 7. The CDR3 is made up of 16 amino acids. Germline lookup yields CDR1 MNHEY and CDR2 SVGEGT. Healthy Caucasian individuals from Russia aged roughly 6 to 90 were enrolled as donors. The TCR was taken from a man in his 60s in good health. V usage is TRBV6-2 or TRBV6-3 and J usage is TRBJ1-2, with TRBD1 matching 7 bases. Input material: blood. The CDR3 spells CASSYSLGQEDYGYTF. The CDR3 nucleotides read TGTGCCAGCAGTTACTCTCTCGGACAGGAGGACTATGGCTACACCTTC.